These 32 T cell receptor beta chains share one sample of origin, sequenced in a study of T cells after yellow fever vaccination. TCRdb independently ran MiXCR on the 5' RACE reads; one entry per CDR3 protein. The sample lists about 46,000 distinct CDR3 sequences, 5% to 7% occurring once. The sequenced sample was PBMCs, either bulk or a sorted T-cell subset (CD4+, CD8+, memory, or dextramer-sorted; not recorded which), obtained 45 days after the yellow fever booster vaccination. These receptors all stem from a man aged 25-45 years who received the YFV17D yellow fever vaccine.

The sample holds many counts of this clonotype. The chain employs TRBV11-2 and TRBJ2-3, with 13 bases identical to TRBD2. Per germline, CDR1 SGHAT and CDR2 FQNNGV. CDR3 length: 19 residues. J was trimmed by 0 bases and V by 5 bases; bases with no gene match: 11. This CDR3 is CASSRAPLGLAGSTDTQYF. The CDR3 DNA follows: TGTGCCAGCAGCCGAGCCCCATTGGGACTAGCGGGGAGCACAGATACGCAGTATTTT.

This clonotype was detected many times. The rearrangement joins TRBV20-1 to TRBJ2-5, with no clear D. V was cut by 7 bases and J by 5 bases, with 11 bases left in between. The CDR3 is made up of 11 amino acids. Germline CDR1 reads DFQATT; CDR2 reads SNEGSKA (reference sequence). CDR3 loop: CSVWGGETQYF. The CDR3 DNA reads as TGCAGTGTATGGGGTGGGGAGACCCAGTACTTC.

To note about this clonotype: One junction end does not reproduce the germline sequence, and a read error may be involved. The J gene is TRBJ2-3, the V gene TRBV20-1; D gene uncertain. The germline V gene has CDR1 DFQATT and CDR2 SNEGSKA (reference sequence). CDR3 length: 14 amino acids. CDR3: CSAREGPTTDTQYF. CDR3 nucleotide sequence: TGCAGTGCCAGAGAAGGGCCCACCACAGATACGCAGTATTTT.

This clonotype was observed at least ten times. The chain joins TRBV20-1 to TRBJ1-1; 7 bases are shared with TRBD1. Unmatched junction bases numbered 5, after V lost 3 bases and J lost 7 bases. Looked up from germline, CDR1 is DFQATT and CDR2 is SNEGSKA (reference sequence). This CDR3 region has 12 residues. CDR3 amino acids: CSARSQGSEAFF. CDR3 in DNA: TGCAGTGCTAGGTCACAGGGGAGTGAAGCTTTCTTT.

This clonotype was counted ten times or more. The chain joins TRBV12-3 or TRBV12-4 to TRBJ1-4, with D unclear. The CDR3 loop spans 14 amino acids. V was clipped by 7 bases and J by 5 bases, with 14 bases between them. Written as DNA, the CDR3 is TGTGCCAGCACCCGAGGTATTGGGAATGAAAAACTGTTTTTT. It specifies CASTRGIGNEKLFF.

This clonotype was recorded a few times. The CDR3 DNA follows: TGTGCCACCCAGGAGTTCATTGGACAGGGGAACAATGAGCAGTTCTTC. Translation gives CATQEFIGQGNNEQFF. The chain is built from TRBV10-3 and TRBJ2-1, with TRBD1 matching 9 bases. After removal of 10 bases from V and 5 bases from J, the junction contained 15 bases not matched to a gene. This CDR3 has 16 residues. The germline V gene has CDR1 ENHRY and CDR2 SYGVKD.

V gene TRBV30 combines with J gene TRBJ2-7, with D perhaps matching TRBD2 (5 bases). Germline-derived CDR1 and CDR2 are GTSNPN and SVGIG (reference sequence). This CDR3 spans 14 amino acids. Trimming took off 5 bases at V and 5 bases at J, with 19 bases between the two ends. CDR3 in amino acids: CAWANDGGLDEQYF. DNA for the CDR3: TGTGCCTGGGCCAACGACGGAGGCCTGGACGAGCAGTACTTC.

The table lists this clonotype with a few counts. The chain links TRBV7-2 to TRBJ2-1; D gene unclear. This CDR3 has 12 residues. Trimming pared 5 bases from V and 9 bases from J, leaving 11 bases between. Germline loops: CDR1 SGHTA, CDR2 FQGNSA. For the CDR3, the DNA is TGTGCCAGCAGCCTGAGTAGAGTTGAGCAGTTCTTC. This sequence encodes CASSLSRVEQFF.

This clonotype was counted many times. The chain recombines TRBV29-1 with TRBJ2-4; D may be TRBD1 (6 bases). The CDR3 loop spans 12 amino acids. CDR1 and CDR2 from the germline V gene are SQVTM and ANQGSEA. The ends were cut back, 8 bases at V and 9 bases at J, with 17 bases in the middle. As DNA, the CDR3 is TGCAGCACTAGGGTGGGGGCTGGCATTCAGTACTTC. This encodes CSTRVGAGIQYF.

The chain recombines TRBV12-3 or TRBV12-4 with TRBJ2-7; 8 nucleotides align to TRBD2. The J segment lost 6 bases and the V segment lost 7 bases, leaving 8 bases of the junction unmatched. The CDR3 covers 13 residues. The CDR3 sequence: CASTERELGEQYF. The CDR3 DNA reads TGTGCCAGCACCGAGCGGGAGTTAGGCGAGCAGTACTTC.

This clonotype was picked up many times. The rearrangement links TRBV7-6 to TRBJ2-5; D remains unclear. Per the germline V gene, CDR1 is SGHVS and CDR2 is FNYEAQ. Trimming removed 5 bases from V and 1 base from J, with 11 bases in between. CDR3 size: 14 residues. CDR3 bases: TGTGCCAGCAGCAAAGGGTCGAGCCAAGAGACCCAGTACTTC. The encoded protein is CASSKGSSQETQYF.

This clonotype was seen at least ten times. This rearrangement joins TRBV14 to TRBJ1-1; TRBD1 matches at 10 bases. Trimming took 3 bases from V and 4 from J; bases not matched to a gene: 5. This CDR3 is 15 amino acids long. Germline lookup yields CDR1 SGHDN and CDR2 FVKESK. DNA of the CDR3: TGTGCCAGCAGCCAGATGAGGACAGGGGGCACTGAAGCTTTCTTT. It encodes CASSQMRTGGTEAFF.

This clonotype was observed many times. The V gene is TRBV6-7, the J gene TRBJ2-7; the match to TRBD2 covers 9 bases. TRBV6-7 is an ORF; its function is uncertain. This CDR3 spans 14 amino acids. Trimming at V came to 8 bases and at J to 5 bases, leaving 10 bases not matched to a gene. As DNA, the CDR3 is TGTGCCAGCGCCCGCGGGGGGGAAACACACGAGCAGTACTTC. Translated, it gives CASARGGETHEQYF.

In its sample, this clonotype was seen many times. The rearrangement joins TRBV20-1 to TRBJ2-7; D may match TRBD1 or TRBD2 (5 bases each). Germline-derived CDR1 and CDR2 are DFQATT and SNEGSKA (reference sequence). The CDR3 loop spans 12 amino acids. The ends were cut back, 6 bases at V and 6 bases at J, with 15 bases in the middle. This chain's CDR3 is CSAQRDLGEQYF. The CDR3 DNA reads as TGCAGTGCCCAGAGGGACCTTGGCGAGCAGTACTTC.

This clonotype has more than one count but fewer than ten. This rearrangement joins TRBV7-8 to TRBJ2-1, with 11 positions matching TRBD1. J was trimmed by 7 bases and V by 5 bases; bases with no gene match: 7. The CDR3 covers 15 residues. Per the germline V gene, CDR1 is SGHVS and CDR2 is FQNEAQ. Written as DNA, the CDR3 is TGTGCCAGCAGCGCCGGGACAGGGGGAGTGAATGAGCAGTTCTTC. Amino acid sequence: CASSAGTGGVNEQFF. Looking up the rest from reference TRBV7-8 and TRBJ2-1 gives the full variable domain: GAGVSQSPRYKVAKRGQDVALRCDPISGHVSLFWYQQALGQGPEFLTYFQNEAQLDKSGLPSDRFFAERPEGSVSTLKIQRTQQEDSAVYLCASSAGTGGVNEQFFGPGTRLTVL.

This clonotype has a count of ten or more. This chain uses TRBV5-1 with TRBJ2-1; weak D call: TRBD2 (6 bases). The CDR3 has 15 residues. V lost 2 bases, J lost 1 base, and 10 bases lay in between. Germline V gene sequence: CDR1 SGHRS, CDR2 YFSETQ. The CDR3 protein is CASSFSGLSYNEQFF. DNA of the CDR3: TGCGCCAGCAGCTTCTCGGGACTTTCCTACAATGAGCAGTTCTTC.

To note about this clonotype: Relative to the germline gene, one junction end is altered; a read error may explain this. The chain recombines TRBV6-2 or TRBV6-3 with TRBJ2-1; maybe TRBD1 (7 bases). CDR3 length: 15 residues. The germline CDR1 and CDR2 sequences are MNHEY and SVGEGT. The DNA of the CDR3 is TGTACCAGCACCCCCAGGGGGGCACAGTACAATGAGCAGTTCTTC. It codes for CTSTPRGAQYNEQFF.

This clonotype was detected a few times. This chain connects TRBV20-1 to TRBJ2-1; 9 bases are shared with TRBD1. CDR1 DFQATT and CDR2 SNEGSKA come from the germline V gene (reference sequence). The CDR3 extends over 16 amino acids. Unmatched junction bases numbered 14, after V lost 1 base and J lost 10 bases. DNA for the CDR3: TGCAGTGCTAGAGCATCCGGGACAGGGCGTTTGAAGGAGCAGTTCTTC. This codes for CSARASGTGRLKEQFF.

This chain links TRBV24-1 with TRBJ2-1; 8 bases are a match to TRBD2. Germline V gene lookup returns CDR1 KGHDR and CDR2 SFDVKD. CDR3 length: 21 residues. Unmatched junction bases numbered 24, after V lost 9 bases and J lost 0 bases. CDR3: CATFYSFGRGGMASSYNEQFF. CDR3 coding DNA: TGTGCCACCTTTTATAGTTTCGGGAGGGGGGGTATGGCTAGCTCCTACAATGAGCAGTTCTTC.

This clonotype was observed many times. The chain carries TRBV12-3 or TRBV12-4 and TRBJ2-3, with D perhaps matching TRBD2 (5 bases). The CDR3 has 15 residues. Trimming removed 5 bases from V and 4 bases from J, with 16 bases in between. As DNA, the CDR3 is TGTGCCAGCAGTCCCAGCCCACACGGGGCAGATACGCAGTATTTT. This translates into CASSPSPHGADTQYF.

The sample holds a few counts of this clonotype. Being one base from a much bigger clone, this may be a read error. V and J are TRBV7-2 and TRBJ2-3, with D perhaps TRBD2 (6 bases). CDR1 and CDR2 from the germline V gene are SGHTA and FQGNSA. The CDR3 covers 11 residues. V was cut by 7 bases and J by 10 bases, with 12 bases left in between. CDR3 in DNA: TGTGCCAGCACCGTTTCGGGGGCGCAGTATTTT. Translating it yields CASTVSGAQYF. Supplemented by reference TRBV7-2 and TRBJ2-3, the full variable domain reads GAGVSQSPSNKVTEKGKDVELRCDPISGHTALYWYRQSLGQGLEFLIYFQGNSAPDKSGLPSDRFSAERTGGSVSTLTIQRTQQEDSAVYLCASTVSGAQYFGPGTRLTVL.

This clonotype was observed a handful of times. The chain combines TRBV7-2 with TRBJ2-3; a weak D match, TRBD1 (5 bases). The CDR3 sequence is 15 residues long. Per the germline V gene, CDR1 is SGHTA and CDR2 is FQGNSA. Trimming removed 5 bases at V and 1 base at J, with 13 bases between. Here the CDR3 reads CASSVLTVRTDTQYF. CDR3 nucleotide sequence: TGTGCCAGCAGCGTCTTGACAGTACGCACAGATACGCAGTATTTT.

J is TRBJ2-7 and V is TRBV6-5, with D hard to call. Trimming left V 1 base short and J 6 bases short, with 10 bases between. This CDR3 spans 13 amino acids. Germline assignment: CDR1 MNHEY and CDR2 SVGAGI. CDR3 in DNA: TGTGCCAGCAGTTACTTCGTAGAAGCCGAGCAGTACTTC. This codes for CASSYFVEAEQYF.

This clonotype was counted ten times or more. The chain carries TRBV7-2 and TRBJ2-5; D might be TRBD2 (5 bases). Trimming left V 2 bases short and J 3 bases short, with 13 bases between. The CDR3 has 15 amino acids. The germline V gene encodes CDR1 SGHTA and CDR2 FQGNSA. In DNA form, the CDR3 reads TGTGCCAGCAGCTTATACGGGTTGCGGGAAGAGACCCAGTACTTC. Its protein product is CASSLYGLREETQYF. Full variable domain (missing parts from reference TRBV7-2 and TRBJ2-5): GAGVSQSPSNKVTEKGKDVELRCDPISGHTALYWYRQSLGQGLEFLIYFQGNSAPDKSGLPSDRFSAERTGGSVSTLTIQRTQQEDSAVYLCASSLYGLREETQYFGPGTRLLVL.

In its sample, this clonotype was seen many times. The chain couples TRBV5-6 to TRBJ2-2; TRBD1 matches 7 bases. The CDR3 contains 16 residues. Germline CDR1 reads SGHDT; CDR2 reads YYEEEE. The ends lost 1 base at V and 5 bases at J; junction bases unmatched: 8. Here the CDR3 DNA reads TGTGCCAGCAGCTTGATGGGACAGTCACTGACCGGGGAGCTGTTTTTT. The encoded protein is CASSLMGQSLTGELFF.

This clonotype was observed many times. This chain links TRBV6-5 with TRBJ1-1, with unresolved D. Germline CDR1 reads MNHEY; CDR2 reads SVGAGI. The length of the CDR3 is 14 residues. V lost 2 bases and J 4 bases, leaving 11 bases between the germline ends. In DNA form, the CDR3 reads TGTGCCAGCAGTTACATTGGTGGCGGCACTGAAGCTTTCTTT. As protein: CASSYIGGGTEAFF.

In the case of this clonotype: A much more abundant neighbour one base away suggests this may be a read error. The chain has TRBV24-1 and TRBJ2-2, with unresolved D. The CDR3 extends over 13 amino acids. Germline V CDR1 and CDR2: KGHDR, SFDVKD. The V end lost 4 bases, the J end lost 3 bases, and 5 bases lay between the germline ends. The CDR3 spells CATSDEYTGELFF. In DNA, the CDR3 is TGTGCCACCAGTGACGAATACACCGGGGAGCTGTTTTTT.

For this clonotype: A much larger clone differs from this one at a single base, so this may be a read error. This chain joins TRBV29-1 and TRBJ1-5; D gene unclear. CDR3 length equals 15 residues. Looked up from germline, CDR1 is SQVTM and CDR2 is ANQGSEA. The chain's CDR3 is CSVAGGILGNHPQHF. The CDR3 DNA is TGCAGCGTTGCGGGCGGGATTTTGGGCAATCATCCCCAGCATTTT.

This clonotype was recorded a few times. V and J are TRBV7-2 and TRBJ1-5, with 10 positions matching TRBD1. CDR1 is SGHTA and CDR2 is FQGNSA in the germline V gene. The CDR3 covers 16 residues. Trimming removed 5 bases from V and 11 bases from J; junction bases left unmatched: 15. CDR3 coding DNA: TGTGCCAGCAGCCCCTGGACAGGGGGGTACGTCAGGGCCCAGCATTTT. This codes for CASSPWTGGYVRAQHF.

This clonotype was seen ten or more times. This chain connects TRBV9 to TRBJ2-2, with TRBD2 as a possible D gene (6 bases). The CDR3 covers 15 residues. V gave up 4 bases and J gave up 6 bases, with 16 bases separating them. Germline CDR1 and CDR2: SGDLS and YYNGEE. CDR3 region: CASSPLTSTPGELFF. Written as DNA, the CDR3 is TGTGCCAGCAGCCCCCTCACTAGCACCCCCGGGGAGCTGTTTTTT.

This clonotype was detected a few times. The rearrangement joins TRBV6-5 to TRBJ2-3; D possibly corresponds to TRBD1 (6 bases). This CDR3 contains 15 residues. Germline V gene sequence: CDR1 MNHEY, CDR2 SVGAGI. Trimming shortened V by 4 bases and J by 0 bases, and 11 bases separated the two germline ends. The DNA of the CDR3 is TGTGCCAGCAGTTTAGGGACATCGAGCACAGATACGCAGTATTTT. Amino acid sequence: CASSLGTSSTDTQYF.

This clonotype was observed many times. The CDR3 coding sequence is TGTGCCAGCAGCCAAGATAGGACTAGCGGGAGGTACGAGCAGTACTTC. Translation gives CASSQDRTSGRYEQYF. V is TRBV3-1 and J is TRBJ2-7, with 14 bases lining up with TRBD2. Germline-derived CDR1 and CDR2 are LGHDT and YNNKEL (reference sequence). V was clipped by 0 bases and J by 4 bases; unmatched bases: 2. This CDR3 comprises 16 residues.